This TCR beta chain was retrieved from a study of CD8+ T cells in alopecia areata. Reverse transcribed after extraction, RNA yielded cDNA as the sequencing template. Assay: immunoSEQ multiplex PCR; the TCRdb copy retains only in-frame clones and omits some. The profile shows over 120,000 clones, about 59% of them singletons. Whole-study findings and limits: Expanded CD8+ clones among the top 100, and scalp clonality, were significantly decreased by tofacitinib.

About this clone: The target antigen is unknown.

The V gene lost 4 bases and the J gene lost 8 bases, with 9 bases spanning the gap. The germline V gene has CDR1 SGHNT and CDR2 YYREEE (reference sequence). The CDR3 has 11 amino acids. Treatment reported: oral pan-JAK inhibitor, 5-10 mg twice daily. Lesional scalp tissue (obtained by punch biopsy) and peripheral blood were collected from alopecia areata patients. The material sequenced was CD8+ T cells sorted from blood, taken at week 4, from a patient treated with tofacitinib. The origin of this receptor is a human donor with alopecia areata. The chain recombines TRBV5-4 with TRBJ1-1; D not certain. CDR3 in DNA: TGTGCCAGCAGCCTACAAGAAGAAGCTTTCTTT. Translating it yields CASSLQEEAFF.